A selection of T cell receptor beta chains follows, all from one sample in a study of blood T cell repertoires in COVID-19. Sequencing used immunoSEQ multiplex PCR; TCRdb keeps in-frame clones, though not all of them. The sample yields 60,000 to 85,000 clones, 80% seen once. The material sequenced was peripheral blood. These receptor sequences come from a man in his 70s who had recovered from COVID-19. Both conserved end residues are trimmed from each CDR3.

v_call	j_call	cdr3_aa
TRBV21-1	TRBJ2-5	ASSKEGDYQETQY
TRBV5-4	TRBJ2-3	ASKGTSGRLGTDTQY
TRBV7-2	TRBJ2-7	ASSSDEGRSYEQY
TRBV6-5	TRBJ2-1	ASSPGGTGLNEQF
TRBV27	TRBJ1-1	ASSSPRQLMNTEAF
TRBV7-2	TRBJ2-5	ASSSPARDTQETQY
TRBV7-9	TRBJ1-3	ASSFRQGVDTIY
TRBV19	TRBJ1-5	ASSATGLNQPQH
TRBV5-1	TRBJ1-5	ASSLDGTVDQPQH
TRBV7-2	TRBJ2-2	ASSLGGGPGTGELF
TRBV18	TRBJ2-1	ASSPQDSSYNEQF
TRBV19	TRBJ1-5	ASSIQGAGFGNQPQH
TRBV29-1	TRBJ1-1	SVDQGITEAF
TRBV10-3	TRBJ2-3	AINPGLAADTQY
TRBV3-1/TRBV3-2	TRBJ2-3	ASSQSRGSDTQY
TRBV3-1/TRBV3-2	TRBJ2-1	ASSLNRGAYNEQF
TRBV10-2	TRBJ2-1	ASSPRGRDNEQF
TRBV30	TRBJ2-7	AWRTPGGYEQY
TRBV7-7	TRBJ2-5	ASSLRLAGEGETQY
TRBV2	TRBJ2-1	ASSARSGRAINEQF
TRBV2	TRBJ2-3	ASSLLTGGGTDTQY
TRBV20-1	TRBJ2-3	SASVRGGATDTQY
TRBV5-1	TRBJ1-5	ASSLDGGNNQPQH
TRBV6-2/TRBV6-3	TRBJ2-7	ASSAPRQGVYEQY
TRBV19	TRBJ1-6	ASSSQGNSPLH
TRBV30	TRBJ1-1	AWSFYGQQAF
TRBV18	TRBJ2-7	AGSLGLTTYEQY
TRBV6-5	TRBJ1-6	ASSQTGTDNSPLH
TRBV28	TRBJ2-1	ASSSLAGAYNEQF
TRBV2	TRBJ2-7	ASSGTGVSVYEQY
TRBV19	TRBJ2-1	ASRRTGENNEQF
TRBV5-8	TRBJ1-5	ASSRRQGAQPQH
TRBV6-2/TRBV6-3	TRBJ2-7	ASSLRHLGTSGPYEQY
TRBV19	TRBJ1-4	ASRERQGAFNEKLF
TRBV7-9	TRBJ2-5	ASSLLTGGETQY
TRBV7-6	TRBJ1-6	ASSFGNANSPLH
TRBV18	TRBJ2-1	ASSRTSGSSYNEQF
TRBV30	TRBJ2-2	AWRPVVWAGRTGELF
TRBV9	TRBJ1-4	ASSGLNREKLF
TRBV10-1	TRBJ2-3	ASSSAAQDTQY
TRBV30	TRBJ2-5	AWSEKGTSGAETQY
TRBV6-5	TRBJ2-7	ASSHRGPLDEQY
TRBV29-1	TRBJ2-3	SVAVAGGEDTQY
TRBV9	TRBJ2-1	ASSVLGDYNEQF
TRBV7-9	TRBJ1-2	ASSLDGDRGYGYT
TRBV5-1	TRBJ2-7	ASSSTRNGAGLNEQY
TRBV6-2/TRBV6-3	TRBJ2-1	ASSYQRGPGDEQF
TRBV6-2/TRBV6-3	TRBJ2-3	ASSSHSGGEDTQY
TRBV27	TRBJ1-2	ASSLMNQGNNYGYT
TRBV27	TRBJ1-1	ASSLRGQGTEAF
TRBV6-1	TRBJ1-6	ASSDTGVYSPLH
TRBV7-2	TRBJ2-7	ASSLEGVAGYEQY
TRBV7-2	TRBJ2-2	ASSFLAGSTGELF
TRBV15	TRBJ2-1	ATSREVTMPNEQF
TRBV5-6	TRBJ1-1	ASTWRGNREAF
TRBV27	TRBJ1-6	ASSLRSANSPLH
TRBV11-2	TRBJ2-7	ASSLGRLAGGIYEQY
TRBV11-2	TRBJ2-1	ASSGTGTFNEQF
TRBV5-1	TRBJ2-2	ASSFPLGGVNTGELF
TRBV7-2	TRBJ2-2	ASSLPRTSGKLELF